The T cell receptor (beta chain) under discussion was sequenced for a study of blood T cell repertoires in COVID-19. Profiled with immunoSEQ multiplex PCR; TCRdb holds only in-frame clones, not every one. Of more than 95,000 clones in the sample, 65% to 90% were seen once. The CDR3 covers 16 residues. Looked up from germline, CDR1 is LNHDA and CDR2 is SQIVND (reference sequence). Trimming left V 8 bases short and J 6 bases short, with 23 bases between. This sequence joins TRBV19 and TRBJ1-5, with a possible D match to TRBD1 (6 bases). The TCR was taken from a woman of 80 years or more with acute or convalescent COVID-19. Sequenced input: peripheral blood. The CDR3 DNA reads TGTGCCAGTTCCCAGGTTACGGGGACCAGGGGTCAGCCCCAGCATTTT. Translation: CASSQVTGTRGQPQHF.